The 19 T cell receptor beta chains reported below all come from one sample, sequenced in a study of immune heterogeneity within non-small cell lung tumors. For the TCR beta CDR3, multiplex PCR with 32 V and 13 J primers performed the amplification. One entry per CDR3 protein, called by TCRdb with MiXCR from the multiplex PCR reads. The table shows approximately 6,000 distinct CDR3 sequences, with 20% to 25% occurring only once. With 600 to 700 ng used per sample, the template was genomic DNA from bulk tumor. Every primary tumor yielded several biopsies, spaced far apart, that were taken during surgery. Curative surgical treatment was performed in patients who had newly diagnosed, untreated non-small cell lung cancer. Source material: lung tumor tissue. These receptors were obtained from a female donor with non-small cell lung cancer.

In DNA, the CDR3 is TGTGCCAGCAGCCCGGGAGTATACTCTGGAAACACCATATATTTT. Protein sequence: CASSPGVYSGNTIYF. The V call is TRBV5-4, the J call TRBJ1-3, with D uncertain. Trimming cost V 4 bases and J 0 bases, with 11 bases left between them. This CDR3 has 15 residues. CDR1 SGHNT and CDR2 YYREEE come from the germline V gene (reference sequence).

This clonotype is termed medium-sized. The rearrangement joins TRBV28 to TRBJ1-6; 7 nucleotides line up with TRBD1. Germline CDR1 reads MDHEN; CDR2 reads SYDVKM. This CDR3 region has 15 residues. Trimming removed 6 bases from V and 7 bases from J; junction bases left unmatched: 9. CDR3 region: CASRKTGAGNSPLHF. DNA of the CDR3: TGTGCCAGCAGGAAAACAGGGGCAGGGAATTCACCCCTCCACTTT.

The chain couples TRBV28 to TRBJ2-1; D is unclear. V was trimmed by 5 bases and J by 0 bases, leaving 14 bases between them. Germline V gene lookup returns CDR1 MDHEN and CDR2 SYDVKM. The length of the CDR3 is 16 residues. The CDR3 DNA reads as TGTGCCAGCAGTCCCACCAGAGTATCCTCCTACAATGAGCAGTTCTTC. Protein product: CASSPTRVSSYNEQFF.

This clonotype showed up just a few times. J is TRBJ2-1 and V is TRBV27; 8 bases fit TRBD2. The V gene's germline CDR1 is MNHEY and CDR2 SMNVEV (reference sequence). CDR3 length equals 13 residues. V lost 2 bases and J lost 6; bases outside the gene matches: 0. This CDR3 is CASSLAGGNEQFF. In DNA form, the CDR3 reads TGTGCCAGCAGTTTAGCGGGAGGCAATGAGCAGTTCTTC.

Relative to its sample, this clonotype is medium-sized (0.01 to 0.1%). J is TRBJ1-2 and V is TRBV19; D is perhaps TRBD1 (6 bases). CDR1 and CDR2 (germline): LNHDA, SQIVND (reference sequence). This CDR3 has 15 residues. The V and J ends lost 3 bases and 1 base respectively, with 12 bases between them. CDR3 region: CASSIWTDYNYGYTF. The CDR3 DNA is TGTGCCAGTAGTATTTGGACAGATTATAACTATGGCTACACCTTC.

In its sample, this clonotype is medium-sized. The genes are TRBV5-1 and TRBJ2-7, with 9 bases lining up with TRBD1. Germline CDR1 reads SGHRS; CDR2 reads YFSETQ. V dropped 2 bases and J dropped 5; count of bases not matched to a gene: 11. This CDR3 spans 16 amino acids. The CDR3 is CASSLNSGTGLNEQYF. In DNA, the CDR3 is TGCGCCAGCAGCTTAAACTCCGGGACAGGGTTGAACGAGCAGTACTTC.

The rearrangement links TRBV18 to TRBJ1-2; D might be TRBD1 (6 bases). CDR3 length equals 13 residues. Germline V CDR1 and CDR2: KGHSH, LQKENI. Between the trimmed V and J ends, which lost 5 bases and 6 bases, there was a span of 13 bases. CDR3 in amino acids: CASSLAGENGYTF. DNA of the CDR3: TGTGCCAGCTCATTGGCAGGGGAGAATGGCTACACCTTC.

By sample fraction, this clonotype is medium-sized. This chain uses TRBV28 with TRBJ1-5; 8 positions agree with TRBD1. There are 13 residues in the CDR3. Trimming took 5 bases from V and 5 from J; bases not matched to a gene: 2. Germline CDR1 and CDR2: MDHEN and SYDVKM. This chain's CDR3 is CASSTTGDQPQHF. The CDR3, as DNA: TGTGCCAGCAGTACGACAGGGGATCAGCCCCAGCATTTT. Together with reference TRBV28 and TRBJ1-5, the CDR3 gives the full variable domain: DVKVTQSSRYLVKRTGEKVFLECVQDMDHENMFWYRQDPGLGLRLIYFSYDVKMKEKGDIPEGYSVSREKKERFSLILESASTNQTSMYLCASSTTGDQPQHFGDGTRLSIL.

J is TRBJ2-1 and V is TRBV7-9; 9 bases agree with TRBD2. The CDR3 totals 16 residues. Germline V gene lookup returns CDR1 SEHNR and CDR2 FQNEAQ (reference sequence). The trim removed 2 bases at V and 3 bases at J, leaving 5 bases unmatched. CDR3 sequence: CASSLRGLAGYNEQFF. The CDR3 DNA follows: TGTGCCAGCAGCTTAAGGGGACTAGCTGGCTACAATGAGCAGTTCTTC.

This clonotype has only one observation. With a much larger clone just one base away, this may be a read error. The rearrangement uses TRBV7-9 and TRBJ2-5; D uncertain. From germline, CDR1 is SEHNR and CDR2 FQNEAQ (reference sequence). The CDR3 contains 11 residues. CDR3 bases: TGTGCCAGCAGCTCCGACGGTACCCAGCACTTC. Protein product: CASSSDGTQHF.

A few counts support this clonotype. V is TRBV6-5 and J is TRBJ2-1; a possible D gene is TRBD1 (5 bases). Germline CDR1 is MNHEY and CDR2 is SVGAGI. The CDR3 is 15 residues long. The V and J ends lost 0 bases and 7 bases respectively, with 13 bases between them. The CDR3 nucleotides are TGTGCCAGCAGTTACTCCGTGACAGTAGGAAATGAGCAGTTCTTC. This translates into CASSYSVTVGNEQFF.

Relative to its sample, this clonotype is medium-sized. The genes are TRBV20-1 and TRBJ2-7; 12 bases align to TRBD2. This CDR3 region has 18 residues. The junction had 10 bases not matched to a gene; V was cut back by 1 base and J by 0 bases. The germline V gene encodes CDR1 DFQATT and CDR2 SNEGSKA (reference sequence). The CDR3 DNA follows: TGCAGTGCTAGAGCGGGGCTAGCGGGAGGGCCGAGCTCCTACGAGCAGTACTTC. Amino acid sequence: CSARAGLAGGPSSYEQYF.

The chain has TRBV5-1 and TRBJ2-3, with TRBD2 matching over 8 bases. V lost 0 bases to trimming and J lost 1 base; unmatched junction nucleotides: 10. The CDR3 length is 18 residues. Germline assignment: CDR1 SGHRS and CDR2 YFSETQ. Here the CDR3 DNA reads TGCGCCAGCAGCTTGGGTCCGTCTCGGGGGGGAGGCACAGATACGCAGTATTTT. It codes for CASSLGPSRGGGTDTQYF.

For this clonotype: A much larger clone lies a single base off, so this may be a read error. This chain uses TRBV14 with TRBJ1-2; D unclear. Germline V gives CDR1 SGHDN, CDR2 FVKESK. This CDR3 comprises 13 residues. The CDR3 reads CTSSQFITVDYTF. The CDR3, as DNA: TGTACCAGCAGCCAATTTATTACTGTTGACTACACCTTC.

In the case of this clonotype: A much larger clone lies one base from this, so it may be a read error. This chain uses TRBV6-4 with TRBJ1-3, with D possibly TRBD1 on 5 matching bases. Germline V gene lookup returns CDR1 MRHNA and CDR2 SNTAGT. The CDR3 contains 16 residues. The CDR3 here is CAISEKRGRSGNTIYF. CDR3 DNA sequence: TGTGCCATCAGTGAAAAGAGGGGTCGTTCCGGAAACACCATATATTTT.

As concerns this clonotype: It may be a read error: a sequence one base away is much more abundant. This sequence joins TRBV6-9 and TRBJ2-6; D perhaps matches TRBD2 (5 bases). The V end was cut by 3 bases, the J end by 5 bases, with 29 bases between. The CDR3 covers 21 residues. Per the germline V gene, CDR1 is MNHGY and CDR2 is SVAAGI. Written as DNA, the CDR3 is TGTGCCAGCAGTTACCCCCTTTCAAGACTGAGGGCATTACTCTGGGCCAACGTCCTGACTTTC. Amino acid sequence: CASSYPLSRLRALLWANVLTF.

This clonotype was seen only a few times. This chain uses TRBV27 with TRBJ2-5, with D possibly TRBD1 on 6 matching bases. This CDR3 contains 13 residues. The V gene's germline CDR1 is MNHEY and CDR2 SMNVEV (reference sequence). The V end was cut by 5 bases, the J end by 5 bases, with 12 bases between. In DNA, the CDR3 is TGTGCCAGCAGTCGGACAGCGAAGGAGACCCAGTACTTC. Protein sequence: CASSRTAKETQYF.

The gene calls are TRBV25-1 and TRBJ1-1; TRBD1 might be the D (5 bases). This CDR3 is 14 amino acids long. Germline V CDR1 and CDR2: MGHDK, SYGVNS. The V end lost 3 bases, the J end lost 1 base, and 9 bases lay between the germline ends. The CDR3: CASSERGKNTEAFF. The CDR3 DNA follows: TGTGCCAGCAGTGAGCGGGGGAAGAACACTGAAGCTTTCTTT.

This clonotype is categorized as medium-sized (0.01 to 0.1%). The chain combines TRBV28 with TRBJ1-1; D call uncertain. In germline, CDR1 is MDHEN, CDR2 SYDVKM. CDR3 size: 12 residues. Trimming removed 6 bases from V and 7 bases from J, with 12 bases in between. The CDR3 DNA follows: TGTGCCAGCAGGGCCCCTGACCTTGAAGCTTTCTTT. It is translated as CASRAPDLEAFF.